This T cell receptor beta chain was identified during a study of blood T cell repertoires in COVID-19. On the study more broadly: The United States, Italy and Spain were the sources of the acute and convalescent COVID-19 samples. PBMCs, B-cell-depleted T cells, or T cells provided the cDNA or gDNA that made up the material.

How the authors handled the data: Amplification with reference gene primers provided the estimates of nucleated cell counts. The table came from immunoSEQ multiplex PCR; TCRdb's copy has only in-frame clones and leaves some out. The V and J calls and the clone size are those of that table, but D and trimming were determined from the DNA. The sample has 150,000 to 200,000 clones, roughly nine tenths seen once. Germline CDR1 is SGDLS and CDR2 is YYNGEE. Trimming cost V 4 bases and J 6 bases, with 11 bases left between them. The CDR3 is 14 amino acids. The sequence derives from a young man who had recovered from COVID-19. Material for sequencing was peripheral blood. The rearrangement uses TRBV9 and TRBJ1-6, with D unresolved. This CDR3 reads CASSPPTANSPLHF. Here the CDR3 DNA reads TGTGCCAGCAGCCCCCCCACAGCTAATTCACCCCTCCACTTT.